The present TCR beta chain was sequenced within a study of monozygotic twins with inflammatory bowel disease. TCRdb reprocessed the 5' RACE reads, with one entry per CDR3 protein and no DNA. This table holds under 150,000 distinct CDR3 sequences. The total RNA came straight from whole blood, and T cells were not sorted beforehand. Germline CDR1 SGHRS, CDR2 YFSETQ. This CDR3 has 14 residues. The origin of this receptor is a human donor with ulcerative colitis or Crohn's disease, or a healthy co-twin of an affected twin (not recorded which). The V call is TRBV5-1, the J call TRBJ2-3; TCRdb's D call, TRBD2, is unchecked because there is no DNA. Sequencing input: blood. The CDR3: CASSTGTRGGTQYF.